These 2 T cell receptor beta chains originate from one sample sequenced in a study of T-cell memory formation after mild COVID-19. In TCRdb, the 5' RACE reads were re-called with MiXCR into one record per CDR3 protein. The sample has about 290,000 distinct CDR3 sequences, more than 15% seen once; the top ten hold around a fifth. What was sequenced was PBMCs or a T cell subset sorted from them (not recorded which). The origin of the receptors is a young man who had mild COVID-19 (a few samples of this study predate the infection). Cell type and time point are not known.

The V and J genes are TRBV28 and TRBJ2-7; D is possibly TRBD2 (5 bases). The V gene's germline CDR1 is MDHEN and CDR2 SYDVKM. The V end lost 8 bases, the J end lost 6 bases, and 17 bases lay between the germline ends. CDR3 length: 13 amino acids. This CDR3 reads CASRSSPGSEQYF. The CDR3 DNA reads as TGTGCCAGCCGGAGTTCGCCTGGGAGCGAGCAGTACTTC.

This clonotype was seen more than once but under ten times. J is TRBJ1-3 and V is TRBV5-4, with D unclear. There are 15 residues in the CDR3. Germline V gene sequence: CDR1 SGHNT, CDR2 YYREEE (reference sequence). Trimming removed 0 bases at V and 4 bases at J, with 11 bases between. CDR3 sequence (DNA): TGTGCCAGCAGCTTGGATGGTGGGAAAGGAAACACCATATATTTT. It yields the protein CASSLDGGKGNTIYF. Complete variable domain (other parts from reference TRBV5-4 and TRBJ1-3): ETGVTQSPTHLIKTRGQQVTLRCSSQSGHNTVSWYQQALGQGPQFIFQYYREEENGRGNFPPRFSGLQFPNYSSELNVNALELDDSALYLCASSLDGGKGNTIYFGEGSWLTVV.